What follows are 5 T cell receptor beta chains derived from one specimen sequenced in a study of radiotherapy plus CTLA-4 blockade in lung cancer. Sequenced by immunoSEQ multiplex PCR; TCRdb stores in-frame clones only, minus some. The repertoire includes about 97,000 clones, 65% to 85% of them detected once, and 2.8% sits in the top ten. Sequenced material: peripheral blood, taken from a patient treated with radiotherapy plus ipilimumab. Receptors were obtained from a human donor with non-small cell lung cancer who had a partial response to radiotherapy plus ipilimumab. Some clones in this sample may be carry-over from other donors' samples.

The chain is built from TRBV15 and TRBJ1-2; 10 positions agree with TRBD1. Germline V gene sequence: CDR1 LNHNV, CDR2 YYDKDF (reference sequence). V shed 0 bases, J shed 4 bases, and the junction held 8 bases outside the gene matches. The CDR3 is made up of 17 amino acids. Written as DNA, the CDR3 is TGTGCCACCAGCAGAGATCGGGGGGACAGGGGAGGCTATGGCTACACCTTC. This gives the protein CATSRDRGDRGGYGYTF. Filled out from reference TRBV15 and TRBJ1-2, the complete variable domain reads DAMVIQNPRYQVTQFGKPVTLSCSQTLNHNVMYWYQQKSSQAPKLLFHYYDKDFNNEADTPDNFQSRRPNTSFCFLDIRSPGLGDTAMYLCATSRDRGDRGGYGYTFGSGTRLTVV.

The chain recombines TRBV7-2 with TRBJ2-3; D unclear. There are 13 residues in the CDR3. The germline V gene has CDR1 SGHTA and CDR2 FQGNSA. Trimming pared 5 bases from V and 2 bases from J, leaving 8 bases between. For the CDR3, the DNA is TGTGCCAGCAGCCCCCAACACACAGATACGCAGTATTTT. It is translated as CASSPQHTDTQYF.

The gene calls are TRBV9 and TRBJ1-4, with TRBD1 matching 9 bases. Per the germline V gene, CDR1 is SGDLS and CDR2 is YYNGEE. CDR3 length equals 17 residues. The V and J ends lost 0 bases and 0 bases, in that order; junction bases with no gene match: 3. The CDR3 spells CASSVGGTGTTNEKLFF. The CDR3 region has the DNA TGTGCCAGCAGCGTAGGAGGGACAGGGACAACTAATGAAAAACTGTTTTTT.

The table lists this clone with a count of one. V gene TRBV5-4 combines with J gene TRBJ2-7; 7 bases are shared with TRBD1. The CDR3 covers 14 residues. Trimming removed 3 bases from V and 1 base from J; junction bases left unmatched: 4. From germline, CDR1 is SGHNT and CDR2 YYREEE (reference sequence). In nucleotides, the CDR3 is TGTGCCAGCAGCTCCACAGGGGTTTCCTACGAGCAGTACTTC. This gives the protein CASSSTGVSYEQYF.

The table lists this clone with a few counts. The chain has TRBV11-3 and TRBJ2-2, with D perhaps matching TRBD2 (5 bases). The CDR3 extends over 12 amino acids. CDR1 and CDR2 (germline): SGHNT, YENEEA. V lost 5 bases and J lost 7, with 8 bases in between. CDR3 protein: CASSLGSGELFF. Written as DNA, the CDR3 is TGTGCCAGCAGCCTAGGGAGCGGGGAGCTGTTTTTT.